The 9 T cell receptor beta chains given below trace back to one sample, sequenced in a study of tissue T cells after allogeneic stem cell transplantation. Profiling relied on immunoSEQ multiplex PCR, and the TCRdb table lists in-frame clones only, not all of them. Here the sample spans fewer than 1,500 clones, over 45% being singletons. Specified time point: mouse harvest day 7 after allogeneic transplant. Each mouse received 10^7 T-cell-depleted marrow cells plus 10^6 splenic CD5+ T cells by tail vein. The sequenced sample consisted of liver tissue. The receptor source for this set is a female BALB/c mouse given C57BL/6 T cells with graft-versus-host disease after an allogeneic hematopoietic cell transplant.

About this clone itself: Gene labels here are mouse ones. The read falls 1 residue short of the CDR3 end, and the missing part is taken from the germline J gene. The chain couples TRBV26 to TRBJ2-7; 11 bases align to TRBD2. J lost 0 bases, V lost 3 bases, and 4 bases had no gene match. The germline gives CDR1 KGHPV, CDR2 FQNQEV (reference sequence). CDR3 length: 16 residues. CDR3 DNA (partial): TGTGCCAGCAGTCTCACTGGGGGGGCGCCCTCCTATGAACAGTAC. Protein sequence: CASSLTGGAPSYEQY. The complete CDR3 reads CASSLTGGAPSYEQYF.

A word on this clone: Germline and genes here are mouse. The read finishes 1 residue shy of the CDR3 end, and the germline J gene is used to complete it. This chain joins TRBV14 and TRBJ1-1; the D gene is possibly TRBD1 (5 bases). Per germline, CDR1 SGHDT and CDR2 FRDEAV. This CDR3 comprises 14 residues. V lost 2 bases and J lost 0, with 8 bases in between. This CDR3 is CASSLGGPNTEVFF. The CDR3 bases that were read are TGTGCCAGCAGTTTGGGGGGACCAAACACAGAAGTCTTC. The variable domain in full, with the rest retrieved from reference TRBV14 and TRBJ1-1, is EAGVTQSPRYAVLQEGQAVSFWCDPISGHDTLYWYQQPRDQGPQLLVYFRDEAVIDNSQLPSDRFSAVRPKGTNSTLKIQSAKQGDTATYLCASSLGGPNTEVFFGKGTRLTVV.

As regards this clone: Mouse gene names and germline throughout. Read data end 1 residue before the CDR3 end; the end is taken from the germline J gene. The J gene is TRBJ1-3, the V gene TRBV21; TRBD1 is a possible D gene (6 bases). TRBV21 is placed among ORFs of uncertain function. This CDR3 has 16 amino acids. Trimming pared 0 bases from V and 1 base from J, leaving 10 bases between. The CDR3 DNA, read in part, is TGTGCTAGCAGTCAATCGGTGGGGGCCTCTGGAAATACGCTCTAT. It yields the protein CASSQSVGASGNTLY. In full, the CDR3 reads CASSQSVGASGNTLYF.

Concerning this clone: Gene names refer to mouse genes. Incomplete CDR3 DNA: TGTGCCAGCTACCGGGACAAAAACACAGAAGTCTTC. Translation gives CASYRDKNTEVF. The CDR3, in full, reads CASYRDKNTEVFF. The V call is TRBV26, the J call TRBJ1-1; possible D gene TRBD1, 6 bases. Read sequence stops 1 residue before the CDR3 end, and the germline J gene provides the missing end. The CDR3 spans 13 residues. The germline V gene encodes CDR1 KGHPV and CDR2 FQNQEV (reference sequence). Trimming shortened V by 8 bases and J by 1 base, and 11 bases separated the two germline ends.

This clone appeared a few times. Mouse names are used for the genes. The covered CDR3 bases are TGTGCCAGCAGTCCGACAGTTAGTCAAAACACCTTGTAC. It codes for CASSPTVSQNTLY. The complete CDR3 protein is CASSPTVSQNTLYF. The rearrangement uses TRBV26 and TRBJ2-4, with D maybe TRBD1 (5 bases). The read stops 1 residue short of the end of the CDR3; the missing end is completed from the germline J gene. The CDR3 covers 14 residues. V shed 4 bases and J shed 0 bases, with 8 bases lying between them. Germline values: CDR1 KGHPV, CDR2 FQNQEV (reference sequence).

Details on this clone: Germline and genes: mouse. This CDR3 is CASRPGQAFYEQYF. CDR3 DNA (partial): TGTGCCAGCAGACCCGGACAGGCCTTCTATGAACAGTAC. The chain links TRBV26 to TRBJ2-7; 7 positions match TRBD1. Read coverage stops 1 residue before the CDR3 terminus; the germline J gene supplies the remainder. J gave up 3 bases and V 6 bases, and 8 bases lay outside the gene matches. The CDR3 is 14 amino acids. Germline V gene data show CDR1 as KGHPV and CDR2 as FQNQEV (reference sequence).

Concerning this clone: Mouse names are used for the genes. The read terminates 1 residue before the CDR3 end, so the remaining end is supplied by the germline J gene. The genes are TRBV13-2 and TRBJ2-5; 9 bases are shared with TRBD1. CDR1 is NNHNN and CDR2 is SYGAGS in the germline V gene (reference sequence). The CDR3 length is 15 residues. V lost 1 base and J lost 6; bases outside the gene matches: 6. CDR3 loop: CASGDPGQGEDTQYF. The CDR3 DNA, read in part, is TGTGCCAGCGGTGATCCGGGACAGGGAGAGGACACCCAGTAC.

This clone was picked up one time. Mouse gene names and germline throughout. The CDR3 end lies 1 residue beyond the end of the read and is filled in from the germline J gene. The J gene is TRBJ2-7, the V gene TRBV13-1; 7 bases are a match to TRBD1. The V segment lost 0 bases and the J segment 4 bases; nucleotides outside the gene matches: 4. CDR3 size: 14 residues. CDR1 NSHNY and CDR2 SYGAGN come from the germline V gene. The sequenced CDR3 bases are TGTGCCAGCAGTGATGCCGGGGACAGATATGAACAGTAC. Translating it yields CASSDAGDRYEQY. The CDR3 reads in full as CASSDAGDRYEQYF.

Notes on this clone: The gene names here belong to mouse. The sequenced fragment ends 1 residue before the CDR3 boundary, so the rest is inferred from the germline J gene. This chain joins TRBV23 and TRBJ1-2. Germline CDR1 reads KGHTA; CDR2 reads FQNQQP. There are 15 residues in the CDR3. This CDR3 reads CSSSHRGGANSDYTF. Incomplete CDR3 DNA: TGCTCCAGCAGTCACCGAGGGGGGGCCAACTCCGACTACACC.